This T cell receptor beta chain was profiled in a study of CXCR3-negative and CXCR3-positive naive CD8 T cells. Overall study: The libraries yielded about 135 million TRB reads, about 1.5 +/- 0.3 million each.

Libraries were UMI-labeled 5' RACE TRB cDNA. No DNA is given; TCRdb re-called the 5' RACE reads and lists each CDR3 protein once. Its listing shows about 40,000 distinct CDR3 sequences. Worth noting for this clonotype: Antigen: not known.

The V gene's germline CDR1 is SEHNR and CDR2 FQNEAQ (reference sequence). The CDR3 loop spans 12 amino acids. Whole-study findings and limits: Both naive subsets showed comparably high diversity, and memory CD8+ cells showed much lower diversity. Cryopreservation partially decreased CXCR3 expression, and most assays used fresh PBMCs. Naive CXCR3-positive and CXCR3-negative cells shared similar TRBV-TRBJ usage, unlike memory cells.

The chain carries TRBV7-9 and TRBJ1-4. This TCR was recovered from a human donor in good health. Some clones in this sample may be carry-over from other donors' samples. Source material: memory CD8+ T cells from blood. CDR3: CASSTTSGLMFF.